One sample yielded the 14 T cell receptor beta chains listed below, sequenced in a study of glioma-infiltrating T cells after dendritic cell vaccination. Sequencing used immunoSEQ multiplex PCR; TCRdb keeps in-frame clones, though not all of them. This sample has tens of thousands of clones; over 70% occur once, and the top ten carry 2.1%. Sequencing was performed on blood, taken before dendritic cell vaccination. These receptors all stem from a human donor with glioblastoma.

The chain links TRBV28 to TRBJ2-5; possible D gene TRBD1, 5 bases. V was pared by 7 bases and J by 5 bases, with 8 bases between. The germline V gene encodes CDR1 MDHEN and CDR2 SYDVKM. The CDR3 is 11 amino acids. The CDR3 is CASKGSETQYF. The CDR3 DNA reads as TGTGCCAGCAAGGGGTCGGAGACCCAGTACTTC.

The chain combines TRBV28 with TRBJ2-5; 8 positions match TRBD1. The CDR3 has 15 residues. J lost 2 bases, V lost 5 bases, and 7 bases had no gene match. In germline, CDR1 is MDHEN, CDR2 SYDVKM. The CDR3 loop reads CASSGQGAGQETQYF. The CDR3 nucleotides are TGTGCCAGCAGTGGCCAGGGGGCAGGGCAAGAGACCCAGTACTTC. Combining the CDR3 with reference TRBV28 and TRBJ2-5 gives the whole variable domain DVKVTQSSRYLVKRTGEKVFLECVQDMDHENMFWYRQDPGLGLRLIYFSYDVKMKEKGDIPEGYSVSREKKERFSLILESASTNQTSMYLCASSGQGAGQETQYFGPGTRLLVL.

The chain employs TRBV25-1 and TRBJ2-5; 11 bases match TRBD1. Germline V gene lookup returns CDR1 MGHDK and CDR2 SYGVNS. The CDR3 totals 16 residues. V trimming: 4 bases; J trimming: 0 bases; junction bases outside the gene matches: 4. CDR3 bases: TGTGCCAGCAGTGGATGGACAGGGGGCGACCAAGAGACCCAGTACTTC. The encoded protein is CASSGWTGGDQETQYF.

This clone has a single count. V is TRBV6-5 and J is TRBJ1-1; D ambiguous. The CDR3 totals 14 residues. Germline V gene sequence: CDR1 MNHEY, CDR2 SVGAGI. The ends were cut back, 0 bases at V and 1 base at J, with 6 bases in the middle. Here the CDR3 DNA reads TGTGCCAGCAGTTACTCCAACTGGAACACTGAAGCTTTCTTT. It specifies CASSYSNWNTEAFF.

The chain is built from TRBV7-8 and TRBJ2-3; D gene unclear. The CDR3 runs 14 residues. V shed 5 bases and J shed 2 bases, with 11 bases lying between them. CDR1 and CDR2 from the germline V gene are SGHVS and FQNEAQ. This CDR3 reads CASSPRLVTDTQYF. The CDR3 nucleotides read TGTGCCAGCAGCCCGAGGCTTGTCACAGATACGCAGTATTTT. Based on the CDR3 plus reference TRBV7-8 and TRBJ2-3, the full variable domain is GAGVSQSPRYKVAKRGQDVALRCDPISGHVSLFWYQQALGQGPEFLTYFQNEAQLDKSGLPSDRFFAERPEGSVSTLKIQRTQQEDSAVYLCASSPRLVTDTQYFGPGTRLTVL.

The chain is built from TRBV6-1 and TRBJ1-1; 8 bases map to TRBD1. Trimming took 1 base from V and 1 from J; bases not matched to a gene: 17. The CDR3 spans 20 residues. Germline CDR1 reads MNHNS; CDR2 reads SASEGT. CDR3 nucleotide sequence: TGTGCCAGCAGTGAAGTATCGGGTCGGATGAAGGGACAGGCGAACACTGAAGCTTTCTTT. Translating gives CASSEVSGRMKGQANTEAFF.

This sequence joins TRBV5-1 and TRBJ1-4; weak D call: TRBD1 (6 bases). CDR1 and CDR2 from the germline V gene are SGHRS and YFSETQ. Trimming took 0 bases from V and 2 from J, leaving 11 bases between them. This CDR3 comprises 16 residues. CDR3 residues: CASSLGGTPTNEKLFF. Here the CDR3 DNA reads TGCGCCAGCAGCTTGGGAGGGACACCCACTAATGAAAAACTGTTTTTT.

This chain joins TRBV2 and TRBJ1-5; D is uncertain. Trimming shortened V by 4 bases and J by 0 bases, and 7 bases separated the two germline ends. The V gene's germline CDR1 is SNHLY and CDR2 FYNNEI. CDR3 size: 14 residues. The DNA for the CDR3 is TGTGCCAGCAGTGTATCAGGTAGCAATCAGCCCCAGCATTTT. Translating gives CASSVSGSNQPQHF.

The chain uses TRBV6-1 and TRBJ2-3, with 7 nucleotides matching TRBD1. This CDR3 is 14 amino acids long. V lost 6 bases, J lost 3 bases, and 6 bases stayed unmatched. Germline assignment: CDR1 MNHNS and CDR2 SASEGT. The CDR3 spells CASSNLQGTDTQYF. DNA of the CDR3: TGTGCCAGCAGCAACCTACAGGGGACAGATACGCAGTATTTT.

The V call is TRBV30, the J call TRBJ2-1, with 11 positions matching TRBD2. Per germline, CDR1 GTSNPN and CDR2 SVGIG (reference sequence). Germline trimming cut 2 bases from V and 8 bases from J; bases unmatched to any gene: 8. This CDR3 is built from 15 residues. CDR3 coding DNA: TGTGCCTGGAGTAAATTAGCGGGAGGGCCTGATGAGCAGTTCTTC. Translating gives CAWSKLAGGPDEQFF. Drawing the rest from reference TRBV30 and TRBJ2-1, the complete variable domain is SQTIHQWPATLVQPVGSPLSLECTVEGTSNPNLYWYRQAAGRGLQLLFYSVGIGQISSEVPQNLSASRPQDRQFILSSKKLLLSDSGFYLCAWSKLAGGPDEQFFGPGTRLTVL.

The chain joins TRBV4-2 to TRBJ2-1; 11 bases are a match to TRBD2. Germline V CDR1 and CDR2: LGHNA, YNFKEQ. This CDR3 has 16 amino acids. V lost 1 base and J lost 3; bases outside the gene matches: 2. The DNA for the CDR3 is TGTGCCAGCAGCCAAGCCGGGACTAGCGGCTACAATGAGCAGTTCTTC. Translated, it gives CASSQAGTSGYNEQFF.

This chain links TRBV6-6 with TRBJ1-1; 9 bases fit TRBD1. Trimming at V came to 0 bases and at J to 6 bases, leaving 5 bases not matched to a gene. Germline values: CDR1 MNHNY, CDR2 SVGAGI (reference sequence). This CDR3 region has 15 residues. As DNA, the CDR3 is TGTGCCAGCAGTTACTCCGGACAGGGGAAAGCTGAAGCTTTCTTT. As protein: CASSYSGQGKAEAFF.

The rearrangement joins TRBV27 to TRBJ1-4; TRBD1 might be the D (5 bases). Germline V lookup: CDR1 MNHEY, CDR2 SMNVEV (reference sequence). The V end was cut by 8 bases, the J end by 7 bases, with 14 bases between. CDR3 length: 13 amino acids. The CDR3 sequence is CASGARGFEKLFF. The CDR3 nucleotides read TGTGCCAGCGGAGCCCGGGGGTTTGAAAAACTGTTTTTT.

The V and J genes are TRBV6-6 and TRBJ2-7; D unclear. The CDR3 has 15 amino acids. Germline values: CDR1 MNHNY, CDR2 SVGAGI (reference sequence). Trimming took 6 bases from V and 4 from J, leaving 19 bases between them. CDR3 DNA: TGTGCCAGCAGCCCCGACGGAGAGGCTCGGTACGAGCAGTACTTC. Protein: CASSPDGEARYEQYF.